This TCR beta chain came from a study of T cells expressing NK-cell markers (dated by TCRdb to between 2020 and 2021). About the study as a whole: In sorted CD3+CD56+NKG2C+, CD3+CD56+NKG2C- and CD3+CD56-NKG2C+ T-cell subsets from eight donors, TCR beta-chain repertoires were profiled. Of the eight sequenced donors, seven were found to be HCMV-seropositive and one was found to be HCMV-seronegative. The study sequenced eight donors, all healthy volunteers chosen at random: three men and five women. Libraries were sequenced as 2 x 150 bp reads on Illumina HiSeq 2000/2500, MiSeq or NextSeq.

Study-wide conclusions, independent of this receptor: In over 5 donors, the dominant CD3+CD56+NKG2C+ clonotypes were among the top 10 CD8+ clonotypes and accounted for roughly 1.0-7.5% of CD8+ T cells. Whether the expanded NKG2C-expressing T cell clones were specific for HCMV antigens was left unclear. Those dominant clonotypes were again the most abundant among CD3+CD56-NKG2C+ cells in four donors, at about 25-60.1%.

The sequencing machine was an Illumina HiSeq 2000. 5'RACE template switching, by which a universal primer site and unique molecular identifiers were added, was used to make TCR beta cDNA libraries. Priming for cDNA synthesis came from the TCR beta constant segment, and two successive PCR amplification steps followed. The authors processed their data as follows. Reads were demultiplexed and grouped by UMI with MIGEC, and clonotypes were assembled and quantified with MiTCR. To remove erroneous sequences, TCR cDNA sequences were retained only when supported by two or more reads. The tcR package was used for downstream repertoire analysis, with clonotypes matched between fractions based on CDR3 nucleotide sequence plus V segment. Antigen specificity was annotated against VDJdb with VDJmatch, allowing one amino acid substitution in CDR3. Once TCRdb had reprocessed the reads, it stored one entry per CDR3 protein sequence and supplied no DNA. The V and J calls reflect TCRdb's pipeline rather than the authors' work. This sample's clone table shows about 260,000 distinct CDR3 sequences. The ten largest clones add up to about 0.39% of the sample.

In regard to this clonotype: The clone's antigen remains unknown.

To determine HCMV serostatus, a commercial ELISA kit was used to detect HCMV-specific IgG in serum. Ficoll density gradient centrifugation was used to isolate peripheral blood mononuclear cells from blood. The CDR3 goes from the cysteine to the phenylalanine over 17 residues. Only the protein is on record. The receptor chain draws on TRBV12-3 or TRBV12-4 and TRBJ1-4; the TCRdb D gene call, TRBD1, has no DNA to confirm it. The sequencing sample was made of blood T cells: a sorted CD56 or NKG2C T cell subset, CD4+ or CD8+ T cells, or bulk PBMC T cells (not recorded which). The clonotype comes from a young man in good health. Donor details come from another sample of the same person, matched by shared clones. CDR3 loop: CASSTGQGGGTNEKLFF.